These T cell receptor beta chains were read from a single sample in a study of monozygotic twins with inflammatory bowel disease. Following a re-call of the 5' RACE reads, TCRdb has one entry per CDR3 protein and lacks DNA. This sample contains some 440,000 distinct CDR3 sequences. Sequencing was carried out using blood. Receptors were obtained from a human donor with ulcerative colitis or Crohn's disease, or a healthy co-twin of an affected twin (not recorded which). Both conserved end residues are part of each CDR3.

j_call v_call cdr3_aa
TRBJ2-1 TRBV20-1 CSVGQRGLYNEQFF
TRBJ2-5 TRBV5-1 CASSSVGETQYF
TRBJ2-1 TRBV10-3 CAISAGTGAASYNEQFF
TRBJ2-1 TRBV7-9 CASSLWTGGNEQFF
TRBJ2-1 TRBV6-5 CASSYSISLAGGPYNEQFF
TRBJ2-5 TRBV6-5 CASSYSKTEHKETQYF
TRBJ2-1 TRBV9 CASSAGPGTYNEQFF
TRBJ1-1 TRBV3-1 CASSRGQVTEAFF
TRBJ2-2 TRBV6-1 CASSRDFANTGELFF
TRBJ2-7 TRBV10-3 CAILPSRQGLNPSYEQYF
TRBJ1-1 TRBV10-3 CATRDGQGGTEAFF
TRBJ1-1 TRBV30 CAWTKDRAAEAFF
TRBJ2-5 TRBV20-1 CSASPGLKETQYF
TRBJ2-7 TRBV30 CAWSVAGLEQYF
TRBJ2-7 TRBV12-3/TRBV12-4 CASSLPGDYEQYF
TRBJ2-5 TRBV5-1 CASSLEWVLETQYF
TRBJ2-7 TRBV4-2 CASSQLAASDYEQYF
TRBJ2-7 TRBV7-2 CASSEDLYEQYF
TRBJ1-6 TRBV7-9 CASTQGIGNSPLHF
TRBJ2-5 TRBV11-2 CASSSQAGKETQYF
TRBJ1-4 TRBV12-3/TRBV12-4 CASSFLEGQGAEKLFF
TRBJ2-7 TRBV6-6 CASHSPKYEQYF
TRBJ2-1 TRBV11-2 CASSLDPAGGPRNEQFF
TRBJ2-7 TRBV6-5 CASSYSGTGGYEQYF
TRBJ2-1 TRBV5-4 CGWAGAYNEQFF
TRBJ2-1 TRBV7-2 CASSLALYGDNEQFF
TRBJ2-2 TRBV27 CASSYMGGELFF
TRBJ1-4 TRBV10-3 CAISGGTGRNEKLFF
TRBJ2-2 TRBV5-1 CASKLTRLGNTGELFF
TRBJ1-2 TRBV20-1 CSARGGYSDYGYTF
TRBJ1-2 TRBV7-2 CASSPRTLGDYGCTF
TRBJ1-4 TRBV29-1 CSVGQGIGANEKLFF
TRBJ2-1 TRBV7-6 CASSLVPSGGSYNEQFF
TRBJ2-7 TRBV20-1 CSAWTSGRVYPYEQYF
TRBJ2-7 TRBV18 CASSPPQGSYEQYF
TRBJ1-3 TRBV11-2 CASRGTGAEDAMGNTIYF
TRBJ1-1 TRBV2 CASGSAVAAFF
TRBJ1-2 TRBV20-1 CSASKTNYGYTF
TRBJ2-6 TRBV5-1 CASSYSPSGNGANVLTF
TRBJ2-7 TRBV7-2 CASSLAPGLAGQLDSEQYF
TRBJ2-7 TRBV28 CASRHRTGSYEQYF
TRBJ2-4 TRBV10-2 CASKEQGENIQYF
TRBJ2-1 TRBV5-1 CASSSHSYNEQFF
TRBJ2-1 TRBV3-1 CASSQPPSGRYNEQFF
TRBJ2-1 TRBV3-1 CASSQGGLHNEQFF
TRBJ2-3 TRBV19 CASSRGADDRTDTQYF
TRBJ2-2 TRBV6-5 CASSYFREETGELFF
TRBJ2-2 TRBV21-1 CASSTQPGQGTTGELFF
TRBJ2-5 TRBV6-5 CASSGGLETQYF
TRBJ2-2 TRBV5-1 CASAISRQGPNTGELFF
TRBJ1-2 TRBV5-1 CASSSTGGRGYGYTF